The rows below give T cell receptor beta chains drawn from one sample of a study of PD-L1 blockade in urothelial cancer. Libraries were prepared by immunoSEQ multiplex PCR; TCRdb keeps only in-frame clonotypes and omits some of them. In the table there are around 66,000 clones, approximately 91% of which are singletons. This specimen was PBMCs, taken around atezolizumab (anti-PD-L1) treatment. These receptors were obtained from a man aged 60-69 years with urothelial cancer. Both conserved end residues are part of each CDR3. D genes are given only for firm matches. Not all rows give a size; the values are once, few, many and, for expanded clones, a class.

cdr3_nt,cdr3_aa,d_call,v_call,clone_size,j_call
TGTGCCAGCAGTTACTCCAGAAACACTGAAGCTTTCTTT,CASSYSRNTEAFF,.,TRBV6-5,.,TRBJ1-1
TGTGCCAGCAGTACTTACCTGACAGGGGAAGTTGCAAATGAAAAACTGTTTTTT,CASSTYLTGEVANEKLFF,TRBD1,TRBV27,.,TRBJ1-4
TGTGCCAGCAGCTTCCACGGCGGGGGTCTAAACACCGGGGAGCTGTTTTTT,CASSFHGGGLNTGELFF,TRBD2,TRBV11-3,.,TRBJ2-2
TGTGCCAGCATTAAGGAGAACTATAATTCACCCCTCCACTTT,CASIKENYNSPLHF,.,TRBV2,once,TRBJ1-6
TGTGCCTGGAGTGGGGCTAGCGTGCATGAGCAGTTCTTC,CAWSGASVHEQFF,.,TRBV30,.,TRBJ2-1
TGTGCCAGCCAGAGTATGACAGGGGCTGGTGAAAAACTGTTTTTT,CASQSMTGAGEKLFF,TRBD1,TRBV2,.,TRBJ1-4
TGTGCCTGGACCCAGGGGGGACAGGAAAACTATGGCTACACCTTC,CAWTQGGQENYGYTF,TRBD1,TRBV30,.,TRBJ1-2
TGTGCCAGCAGTAGCGGGGGGGAGGAGACCCAGTACTTC,CASSSGGEETQYF,TRBD2,TRBV2,.,TRBJ2-5
TGTGCCAGCCGCTCCTACGAGCAGTACTTC,CASRSYEQYF,.,TRBV2,.,TRBJ2-7
TGTGCCAGCAGACACAGGGGGTGGAGGTACGAGCAGTACTTC,CASRHRGWRYEQYF,TRBD1,TRBV6-1,.,TRBJ2-7
TGCGCCAGCAGCTCCGGGGGATTCCTTAGGAGTGGGGCCAACGTCCTGACTTTC,CASSSGGFLRSGANVLTF,.,TRBV5-1,.,TRBJ2-6
TGTGCCAGCGGGACAGGGTGGGGGAAAACTGAAGCTTTCTTT,CASGTGWGKTEAFF,TRBD1,TRBV14,.,TRBJ1-1
TGCGCCAGCACCCTAAGACTTAGCAATCAGCCCCAGCATTTT,CASTLRLSNQPQHF,.,TRBV23-1,.,TRBJ1-5
TGCGCCAGCAAGAGGCAGGGTGGGGATACGCAGTATTTT,CASKRQGGDTQYF,.,TRBV4-1,.,TRBJ2-3
TGCGCCAGCAGTGAGTCCCTAGCGGGAGTTAATGAGCAGTTCTTC,CASSESLAGVNEQFF,TRBD2,TRBV10-1,once,TRBJ2-1
TGTGCCAGCTCACCGCGGACAGGCTTAAGCTCTAACTATGGCTACACCTTC,CASSPRTGLSSNYGYTF,TRBD1,TRBV18,.,TRBJ1-2
TGTGCCAGCAGCTCCTATGGGGAGACCTACGAGCAGTACTTC,CASSSYGETYEQYF,.,TRBV5-4,.,TRBJ2-7
TGTGCCTGGAGTGTTATTAGCGGGGTCTACGAGCAGTACTTC,CAWSVISGVYEQYF,TRBD2,TRBV30,.,TRBJ2-7
TGTGCCAGCAGCTTACACAGGGGCGGGAACACTGAAGCTTTCTTT,CASSLHRGGNTEAFF,TRBD1,TRBV11-2,.,TRBJ1-1
TGTGCCAGCAGTTTGGCGGGGCGTTACACTGAAGCTTTCTTT,CASSLAGRYTEAFF,.,TRBV7-2,.,TRBJ1-1
TGTGCTCGGGGACGAGACAGGGCAAACGAGCAGTACTTC,CARGRDRANEQYF,TRBD1,TRBV7-7,.,TRBJ2-7
TGTGCCAGCAGCTCAAGGGACTCCCCAGTGGAAGCTTTCTTT,CASSSRDSPVEAFF,.,TRBV9,.,TRBJ1-1
TGTGCCAGCAGCTTGGGGGGCCAGGGAACTGAAGCTTTCTTT,CASSLGGQGTEAFF,.,TRBV5-4,.,TRBJ1-1
TGTGCCAGCACCACTGGTGCTGAAGCTTTCTTT,CASTTGAEAFF,.,TRBV7-9,.,TRBJ1-1
TGCGCCAGCAGCTTGTATCAGGGCGAAGCAGATACGCAGTATTTT,CASSLYQGEADTQYF,.,TRBV5-1,.,TRBJ2-3
TGTGCCAGCAGTTACTTCGGGACAGGGGCTAACACTGAAGCTTTCTTT,CASSYFGTGANTEAFF,TRBD1,TRBV6-5,.,TRBJ1-1
TGCGCCAGCAGCCGTACCGGGTTGCAATTAGAGACCCAGTACTTC,CASSRTGLQLETQYF,.,TRBV5-1,.,TRBJ2-5
TGTGCCAGCAGCCAGGGGGGACAGCTAAACTACGAGCAGTACTTC,CASSQGGQLNYEQYF,.,TRBV7-9,.,TRBJ2-7
TGTGCCAGCTCATCACCTTCGACAGGGCGGGAAAAACTGTTTTTT,CASSSPSTGREKLFF,TRBD1,TRBV18,.,TRBJ1-4
TGTGCCACCGGGACTAGCGGGAGCACAGATACGCAGTATTTT,CATGTSGSTDTQYF,TRBD2,TRBV10-3,once,TRBJ2-3
TGTGCCTGGACCCGAGGGAGGCCTGCCTACGAGCAGTACTTC,CAWTRGRPAYEQYF,.,TRBV30,.,TRBJ2-7
TGTGCCAGCAGACCAACAGGGCCCGGGGAGCTGTTTTTT,CASRPTGPGELFF,.,TRBV6-6,once,TRBJ2-2
TGCGCCAGCAGCTTGGACGGGGGGTACCTCACAGATACGCAGTATTTT,CASSLDGGYLTDTQYF,TRBD2,TRBV5-1,.,TRBJ2-3
TGTGCCAGCAGCAGGACAGGGCCAGATACGCAGTATTTT,CASSRTGPDTQYF,TRBD1,TRBV7-2,.,TRBJ2-3
TGCGCCAGCAGCGGGGGTAGCGGGAGGCCGAGCTCCTACGAGCAGTACTTC,CASSGGSGRPSSYEQYF,TRBD2,TRBV5-1,.,TRBJ2-7
TGTGCCAGCAGTCTAGAGACTTGGGGCTACACCTTC,CASSLETWGYTF,.,TRBV28,medium-sized,TRBJ1-2
TGTGCCAGCAGTGATTACAGGTTGGGTCTCGGCTCCTATAATTCACCCCTCCACTTT,CASSDYRLGLGSYNSPLHF,.,TRBV6-1,.,TRBJ1-6
TGCGCCAGCAGCCCACCCCCGACTAGCGGGAGAGACACAGATACGCAGTATTTT,CASSPPPTSGRDTDTQYF,TRBD2,TRBV5-1,.,TRBJ2-3
TGTGCCAGCTCGAAGGGGGCGGGTCAGCCCCAGCATTTT,CASSKGAGQPQHF,TRBD1,TRBV6-1,few,TRBJ1-5
TGTGCCAGCTCATCCCCGAGGGCAACTAATGAAAAACTGTTTTTT,CASSSPRATNEKLFF,.,TRBV18,.,TRBJ1-4
TGCGCCAGCAGCTTGTTTGGGACAGGGGGCCGGGAGACCCAGTACTTC,CASSLFGTGGRETQYF,TRBD1,TRBV4-1,few,TRBJ2-5
TGCAGCGTTGTAGCGGGAGGAGAGACCCAGTACTTC,CSVVAGGETQYF,TRBD2,TRBV29-1,.,TRBJ2-5
TGCGCCAGTGCTAGCGGGGGGGACTACGAGCAGTACTTC,CASASGGDYEQYF,TRBD2,TRBV5-1,.,TRBJ2-7
TGTGCCAGTAGTGAAGTAGCGGGGGGGTTTGCCAAAAACATTCAGTACTTC,CASSEVAGGFAKNIQYF,TRBD2,TRBV19,.,TRBJ2-4
TGTGCCAGCAGTTTATCGAATCCTCGTATCTCGGGGACTAGCGGATACGAGCAGTACTTC,CASSLSNPRISGTSGYEQYF,TRBD2,TRBV27,few,TRBJ2-7
TGCGCCAGCAGCTTCGGGGCCGGGGGGAATCAGCCCCAGCATTTT,CASSFGAGGNQPQHF,.,TRBV5-1,.,TRBJ1-5
TGTGCCAGCAGCTGGGGGGGGTCCGTCCGTGACTCTGGAAACACCATATATTTT,CASSWGGSVRDSGNTIYF,.,TRBV5-5,few,TRBJ1-3
TGTGCCAGCAGCTTAGGTAGGGGCTGGACAGCCCACCAAGAGACCCAGTACTTC,CASSLGRGWTAHQETQYF,.,TRBV7-2,.,TRBJ2-5
TGCGCCAGCAGCTGGATTAGGACAGGGGGGACTGAAGCTTTCTTT,CASSWIRTGGTEAFF,TRBD1,TRBV5-1,.,TRBJ1-1
TGTGCCAGCAGTTACGCGGGCGCCATGAACACTGAAGCTTTCTTT,CASSYAGAMNTEAFF,.,TRBV6-6,.,TRBJ1-1
TGTGCCAGTAGTACGCAGGGGGCAGTGAACACTGAAGCTTTCTTT,CASSTQGAVNTEAFF,TRBD1,TRBV19,few,TRBJ1-1
TGTGCCAGCAGCCCACTAGCGGGAGATTCCGGGGAGCTGTTTTTT,CASSPLAGDSGELFF,TRBD2,TRBV7-8,few,TRBJ2-2
TGTGCCAGCAGGAGGTACAGGGAAAACACCATATATTTT,CASRRYRENTIYF,.,TRBV2,.,TRBJ1-3
TGTGCCAGCAGTGAAGCGCAAACAGTCTATGGCTACACCTTC,CASSEAQTVYGYTF,.,TRBV2,.,TRBJ1-2
TGTGCCAGCTCACCACTAGGGACTAGCGGGGCCCAAGAGACCCAGTACTTC,CASSPLGTSGAQETQYF,TRBD2,TRBV18,.,TRBJ2-5